A single T cell receptor beta chain is shown here with its context. This clone was counted between two and nine times. It lacks a known antigen. Base quality data are lacking; no much larger clone is found one base away. TCRbeta CDR3 regions were amplified from genomic DNA by means of the immunoSEQ Assay, a bias-controlled multiplex PCR. Per the original workflow: Within the assay, amplification of reference gene primers was used to estimate how many nucleated cells each sample contained. To quantify the absolute abundance of each unique TCRbeta CDR3 rearrangement, sequence reads were collapsed and filtered. For each sample, productive Simpson clonality was calculated by taking the square root of Simpson's diversity index across productive rearrangements. TCRdb's version of the immuneACCESS table is confined to in-frame rearrangements and falls short of the full clone set. An unresolved V gene accounts for under half of the shortfall where checked; the remainder is of unknown origin. The V and J calls and clone size were taken over from that table, and D and trimming were inferred from the DNA. This sample lists around 45,000 clones; less than 90% were detected once. About 9.2% of the sample lies in the top ten.

Whole blood was collected in K2EDTA tubes by collaborating institutions according to the institutions' own protocols. Collaborator samples were shipped for TCRbeta analysis as frozen whole blood, isolated PBMCs, or DNA extracted from either sample type. The data were taken from a study of blood T cell repertoires in COVID-19 (dated by TCRdb to 2018 to 2020). Describing the broader study: Samples covering the acute and convalescent phases of COVID-19 were provided by collaborators in the United States, Italy and Spain. Sample metadata almost always included a de-identified subject ID, COVID-19 status, age in years and sex. The repertoires were released in a freely available public database intended as a resource for research on the immune response to SARS-CoV-2. Samples were obtained from the ongoing ImmuneRACE study (first 160 participants) and from 1,254 subjects provided by 6 global collaborators. Where available, HLA class I and class II types were taken from metadata supplied by the sample provider and were not determined by assay-based typing. The prospective study material was composed of cDNA or gDNA derived from T cells, B-cell-depleted T cells, or PBMCs. Subjects who had been exposed to COVID-19, were actively infected with it, or had recovered from it provided the deeply sampled blood TCRbeta repertoires that made up the dataset. The paper as a whole reports these results and caveats: The quantity of clinical and demographic metadata differed by source and by participant and was supplied without curation.

The germline V gene provides CDR1 MNHEY and CDR2 SVGEGT. Trimming takes 2 bases off V and 4 bases off J; junction bases not matched to a gene: 4. From cysteine to phenylalanine, the CDR3 is 15 amino acids long. The entry retains the CDR3 DNA only, 45 bases that are in frame from base 1. The sequenced material came from peripheral blood. The sequence links TRBV6-2 or TRBV6-3 to TRBJ1-2, and 10 bases in between align with TRBD1. The TCR originated in a human donor in a cohort sampled during active COVID-19. CDR3 sequence: CASSYGTGAIYGYTF. The nucleotide sequence is TGTGCCAGCAGTTACGGGACAGGGGCGATCTATGGCTACACCTTC.